This T cell receptor (beta chain) comes out of a study of cytomegalovirus exposure and HLA in healthy donors (dated by TCRdb to 2017 to 2019). Looking at the study overall: According to an earlier analysis of 587 of the donors, roughly 180 million T cells yielded over 100 million unique TCR beta sequences and 276 Gb of sequence data. An early release that covered fewer than 800 HLA-typed donors contained approximately 300 gigabases of sequencing data and tens of millions of unique TCR sequences. The genetic ancestry cluster associated with self-reported Caucasian donors included over 65% of the roughly 380 genotyped donors. The aim of the study was to test whether cataloging public T cell receptors could identify signatures of past pathogen exposure. The study used immunosequencing to profile the T cell repertoires of 600 to 850 subjects and linked those repertoires to cytomegalovirus serostatus. Along with the roughly 700-subject first cohort, a separate validation cohort of more than 90 different subjects was used. High-throughput TCR immunosequencing, statistical association of individual TCRs with disease status, and machine learning were combined to predict cytomegalovirus infection status. In a later analysis, previously published TCR beta repertoires from 666 donors were re-analyzed and high-resolution HLA genotyping was added so that TCR occurrence patterns could be studied. In the later analysis, no new phenotypic data were used to find candidate immune exposures; instead, reliance was placed on TCR beta sequences and their occurrence across donors. In an earlier analysis of a few hundred of the donors, high-throughput TCR beta sequencing was used to judge whether each TCR beta V gene segment behaved as functional or pseudogenic. Donor age, sex, ethnicity and CMV serostatus were compiled alongside the repertoire data. A later genetic analysis took genome-wide SNP genotypes for about 65% of the roughly 670 donors and used that subset as a discovery cohort. All discovery cohort repertoires had been generated using a single sequencing platform. Class I and class II HLA loci were covered by the typing at four-digit resolution. The number of typed donors differed by locus: about 629-640 for A, B, C, DRB1 and DQB1; 500 to 550 for DQA1; about 600 for DPA1; and 400 to 480 for DPB1. Because of strong linkage in the cohort, a handful of DR-DQ haplotypes were treated as single units for association and clustering. On average, around 200,000 unique TCR beta nucleotide sequences were sequenced per donor among some 420 genotyped donors of the cohort, with around 19% of those sequences being non-productive. The paper's findings and limits, for the study overall: A further reported finding was that TCR beta sequences accurately predicted the HLA-A and HLA-B alleles for most subjects in the first cohort. For the cohort, immune exposure information was limited to CMV serostatus. A few of the identified cytomegalovirus-associated TCR beta chains were confirmed in vitro to be specific for cytomegalovirus antigens. A later genetic analysis associated a missense DCLRE1C variant with V-gene and J-gene trimming of TCR beta chains, and an independent cohort replicated the association. Correlated functional status among segregating V segments might reflect linkage disequilibrium, but an unknown experimental factor could not be ruled out. HLA typing was unavailable for some donors at each locus, so association tests used only the typed subset. Several of the top co-occurrence clusters appeared to be linked to parvovirus B19, influenza, CMV and Epstein-Barr virus, according to a later analysis. In the study, some 160 TCR beta chains were listed as associated with cytomegalovirus. Because the 87-base-pair reads could not distinguish some IMGT-functional V segments, including TRBV6-2 and TRBV6-3, those segments were excluded. Roughly uniform sequencing depth across donors was assumed in presence/absence analyses, although this assumption may not hold. In a later analysis, HLA-associated TCR beta chains were found to be more clonally expanded and to have lower generation probabilities than equally common non-associated chains. Specific HLA alleles were associated with 16,951 TCR beta sequences at a false discovery rate of 0.05 in a later analysis. The classifier was reported to diagnose cytomegalovirus status with high specificity and sensitivity in both the original and validation cohorts. Fewer than 20 rarely observed V segments, including chromosome 9 orphons, were excluded from the earlier analysis of 550 to 700 of the donors because counts were too low. A group of highly shared sequence variants was considered likely to be a technical artifact of the sequencing pipeline. Most TCR sequences were seen in very few donors, while some public TCRs were found in many individuals. An earlier analysis of around 500 of the donors showed that most TCR beta V segments appeared in productive rearrangements either about 87% or about 30% of the time, which broadly matched IMGT annotations. Strong co-occurrence of HLA alleles, especially DR and DQ, made assigning TCR associations to individual alleles difficult. In a later analysis, most CMV-associated TCR beta chains were found to appear HLA-restricted, with HLA associations seemingly driven largely by CMV exposure. This cohort had only TCR beta chains sequenced, and the lack of alpha or paired-chain data limited which features could be detected. In a later analysis, TCR association rates were found to vary across HLA loci, with the most associated TCRs seen for DRB1 alleles and the fewest for HLA-C alleles. In a later genetic analysis, fewer N-insertions in productive TCRs were reported among donors in an Asian-associated ancestry cluster than the approximately 630-donor mean. The authors suggested that the approach could potentially be generalized to other disease states and immunological phenotypes.

Library preparation was by the immunoSEQ multiplex PCR assay. A mixture of 60 forward primers for TCR Vbeta segments and 13 reverse primers for TCR Jbeta segments was used in the multiplex PCR. A multiplex PCR assay on genomic DNA amplified the CDR3 region of rearranged TCR beta genes. Amplified TCR beta libraries were sequenced as 87-base-pair reads on the Illumina HiSeq System. For the original study's pipeline: Across the roughly 670 repertoires, a later analysis counted 75 million to 90 million unique TCR beta chains, approximately 12 million of which were shared by at least two donors. Raw reads were error-corrected and collapsed into unique sequences by a nearest-neighbor algorithm in which closely related sequences were merged to remove PCR and sequencing errors. CDR3 sequences were aligned to IMGT reference sequences to assign V, D and J gene segments. For a sequence to be retained, a match of at least six nucleotides to both a V gene segment and a J gene segment was required. A rearrangement counted as productive if the CDR3 had no stop codons and remained in frame with V and J, and every other rearrangement counted as non-productive. CDR3 was defined according to IMGT convention as the region running from the second conserved V-encoded cysteine to the conserved J-encoded phenylalanine. The earlier analysis of 550 to 650 of the donors excluded any sequence lacking an unambiguous match to a single V gene segment. In an earlier analysis of almost 600 of the donors, a V segment was called functional when productive rearrangements were above 56.7%, and segregating when the standard deviation between donors exceeded 5%. A statistical classification framework was built for diagnosing cytomegalovirus status from the catalog of TCR beta chain sequences. A later analysis assigned V and J genes by comparing TCR nucleotide sequences with IMGT/GENE-DB human TR gene sequences. Using the TCRdist pipeline, a later analysis assigned CDR3 sequences along with most-parsimonious VDJ recombination scenarios. In a later analysis, each TCR beta chain was defined by its CDR3 amino acid sequence together with its V-gene family, and reads lacking a unique V-gene family were excluded. In a later analysis, 500 to 700 highly shared, low-generation-probability nucleotide sequences were removed to address suspected cross-contamination and a sequencing artifact. A later analysis calculated a clonal expansion index for each public chain from normalized within-repertoire ranks of inferred template counts. In a later analysis, generation probabilities were computed using a VDJ recombination model fitted to out-of-frame rearrangements, and the results were checked against IGoR. In a later analysis, TCR-TCR, TCR-HLA and TCR-CMV co-occurrence was scored with hypergeometric tests, and a repertoire-size bias correction was applied to TCR pairs. A later analysis estimated false discovery rates by permuting HLA or CMV assignments 20 times. In a later analysis, co-occurring TCRs were grouped using DBSCAN, and TCRdist sequence similarity was added for clustering within HLA-allele-positive subsets. Repertoires with fewer than 30,000 or more than 120,000 public chains were left out of co-occurrence clustering, as were a handful of repertoires with anomalous nucleotide sharing. The clones in this table, taken by TCRdb from immuneACCESS, are in-frame only. Not every clone is retained; where verified, under half of the shortfall comes from an unresolved V gene, and the cause of the rest is unknown. V, J and clone size derive from that table, while D and trimming were established from the DNA sequence. A total of some 120,000 clones appear in this sample, 55% to 75% of them only once. Of the sample, 8% to 9.5% is held by the ten largest clones.

CDR1 MGHRA and CDR2 YSYEKL are derived from the germline V gene. The CDR3 goes from the cysteine to the phenylalanine over 16 residues. The read is trimmed to its CDR3 DNA, 48 bases read in frame from base 1. Between the V and J ends, shortened by 1 base and 0 bases respectively, the junction contains 10 bases. The cohort consisted of hundreds of healthy bone marrow donors. At the time of sampling, all cohort members were nominally healthy, though unrecorded immune exposures were likely present. The donor was CMV seropositive and was included in the group of some 290 seropositive cohort members. Every donor gave a peripheral blood sample, and the peripheral blood mononuclear cells from that sample were used for TCR beta sequencing. Genomic DNA extraction from the blood cell samples was performed with the Qiagen DNeasy Blood Extraction Kit. Concerning this clone: There is no known antigen for this receptor. No much larger clonotype is one base removed from it; base qualities were not supplied.

The clonotype originates from a man under 40 in good health and CMV-seropositive. Source material: PBMCs. The rearranged segments are TRBV4-1 and TRBJ2-1; no D gene call is confident. The CDR3 is CASSQANMVSYNEQFF. The bases read TGCGCCAGCAGCCAAGCTAATATGGTCTCCTACAATGAGCAGTTCTTC.